The T cell receptor beta chain under discussion was sequenced for a study of T cells in Graves' hyperthyroidism and ophthalmopathy. Whole-study context: Peripheral blood was obtained at initial diagnosis, preceding any treatment. Points from the study as a whole: Most expanded thyroid clonotypes above 0.001 also appeared in blood.

The CDR3 has 17 amino acids. Looked up from germline, CDR1 is MDHEN and CDR2 is SYDVKM. Exclusion followed for patients with uncontrolled infection, other autoimmune disease, pregnancy or lactation. Diagnosing involved the use of clinical symptoms, serum thyroxine and TRAb, thyroid ultrasound and orbital computed tomography. Regions amplified from RNA transcripts were the TCR beta CDR3 regions. The primer set for the first-round RT-PCR of the TCR CDR3 was HTBI. One entry per CDR3 protein results from TCRdb running MiXCR on the multiplex PCR reads. The repertoire holds 250,000 to 300,000 distinct CDR3 sequences, with about 15% as singletons. Regarding this clonotype: The target antigen is unknown. One junction end does not reproduce the germline sequence, and a read error may be involved.

V is TRBV28 and J is TRBJ1-1; 7 nucleotides agree with TRBD1. Specimen: blood. The sequence was collected from a middle-aged woman with Graves' hyperthyroidism that later progressed to Graves' ophthalmopathy. CDR3 bases: TGTGCCGGCAGTTTATTTGGTAGGGGGCGGGGGGACACTGAAGCTTTCTTT. Translation: CAGSLFGRGRGDTEAFF.